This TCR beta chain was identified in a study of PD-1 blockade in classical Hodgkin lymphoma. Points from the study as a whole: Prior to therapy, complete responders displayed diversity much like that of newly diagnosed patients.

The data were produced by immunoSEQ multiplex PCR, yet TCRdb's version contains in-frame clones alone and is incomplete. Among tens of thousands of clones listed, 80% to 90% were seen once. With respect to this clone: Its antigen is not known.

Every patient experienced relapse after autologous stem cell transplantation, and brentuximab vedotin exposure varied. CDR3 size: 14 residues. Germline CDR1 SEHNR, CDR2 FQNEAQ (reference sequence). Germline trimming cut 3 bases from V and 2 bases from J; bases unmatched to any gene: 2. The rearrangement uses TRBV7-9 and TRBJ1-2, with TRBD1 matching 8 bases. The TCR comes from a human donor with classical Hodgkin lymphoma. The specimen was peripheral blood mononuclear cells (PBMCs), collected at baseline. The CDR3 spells CASSLQGANYGYTF. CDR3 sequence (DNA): TGTGCCAGCAGCTTGCAGGGGGCAAACTATGGCTACACCTTC.